The TCR beta chain under discussion was sequenced for a study of identifying expanded T cells in peripheral blood. Sequencing was performed with immunoSEQ multiplex PCR; in TCRdb, only in-frame clones are kept and a portion is missing. Altogether about 130,000 clones are present, 86% being singletons, with the ten largest covering roughly 7.9%. Germline V gives CDR1 KGHSH, CDR2 LQKENI. The CDR3 spans 16 residues. Trimming left V 1 base short and J 0 bases short, with 12 bases between. This receptor was identified in a person aged 18 to 70 in good health. Sequenced: blood. The rearrangement uses TRBV18 and TRBJ1-2; a weak D match, TRBD1 (5 bases). CDR3 sequence: CASSPLGGITNYGYTF. The CDR3, as DNA: TGTGCCAGCTCACCACTTGGGGGAATAACTAACTATGGCTACACCTTC.